The 7 T cell receptor beta chains below were found in one sample sequenced in a study of blood T cell repertoires in COVID-19. TCRdb keeps only in-frame clones here, not all; method: immunoSEQ multiplex PCR. The table has about 110,000 clones, roughly 79% seen once; the top ten hold 16%. Sequences were obtained from peripheral blood. Source of these receptors: a woman older than 75 with active or convalescent COVID-19.

This clone was seen once. V is TRBV25-1 and J is TRBJ2-2; D not certain. V was clipped by 2 bases and J by 4 bases, with 8 bases between them. From germline, CDR1 is MGHDK and CDR2 SYGVNS. There are 14 residues in the CDR3. The CDR3 region has the DNA TGTGCCAGCAGTGAAGTCTACAGCACCGGGGAGCTGTTTTTT. It yields the protein CASSEVYSTGELFF.

The V and J genes are TRBV5-1 and TRBJ2-3; 7 nucleotides agree with TRBD1. In germline, CDR1 is SGHRS, CDR2 YFSETQ. V dropped 4 bases and J dropped 2; count of bases not matched to a gene: 4. CDR3 length equals 14 residues. This CDR3 reads CASSLGQVTDTQYF. For the CDR3, the DNA is TGCGCCAGCAGCCTCGGACAGGTCACAGATACGCAGTATTTT.

This clone showed up just once. This chain connects TRBV27 to TRBJ2-3; a weak D match, TRBD1 (5 bases). This CDR3 has 14 amino acids. V was pared by 3 bases and J by 1 base, with 8 bases between. CDR1 and CDR2 from the germline V gene are MNHEY and SMNVEV (reference sequence). The DNA for the CDR3 is TGTGCCAGCAGTTTTCAGGGCCGCACAGATACGCAGTATTTT. It specifies CASSFQGRTDTQYF.

The CDR3 coding sequence is TGTGCCAGCAGCCGACCTGTGGAGTCACCCCTCCACTTT. Protein: CASSRPVESPLHF. The chain joins TRBV7-8 to TRBJ1-6; D gene unclear. The germline gives CDR1 SGHVS, CDR2 FQNEAQ. The V and J ends lost 5 bases and 10 bases respectively, with 12 bases between them. This CDR3 spans 13 amino acids.

The chain links TRBV19 to TRBJ1-5, with 9 bases fitting TRBD1. This CDR3 has 14 amino acids. J lost 7 bases, V lost 3 bases, and 4 bases had no gene match. From germline, CDR1 is LNHDA and CDR2 SQIVND (reference sequence). For the CDR3, the DNA is TGTGCCAGTAGTATCCAGACAGGGGGGCAGCCCCAGCATTTT. It translates to CASSIQTGGQPQHF.

The chain employs TRBV28 and TRBJ2-2; D is uncertain. V dropped 2 bases and J dropped 2 bases, with 12 bases sitting between them. The CDR3 is made up of 16 amino acids. CDR1 is MDHEN, CDR2 SYDVKM, per germline. The CDR3 loop is CASSLNPSKNTGELFF. CDR3 in DNA: TGTGCCAGCAGTTTAAACCCCTCTAAAAACACCGGGGAGCTGTTTTTT.

This chain joins TRBV30 and TRBJ2-5; 7 nucleotides match TRBD1. The ends lost 1 base at V and 5 bases at J; junction bases unmatched: 4. Germline V gene lookup returns CDR1 GTSNPN and CDR2 SVGIG (reference sequence). The CDR3 contains 13 residues. In DNA, the CDR3 is TGTGCCTGGAGTGGACAGGGCGGGGAGACCCAGTACTTC. Its protein product is CAWSGQGGETQYF.